This TCR beta chain was identified in a study of blood T cell repertoires in COVID-19. Generated by immunoSEQ multiplex PCR, the TCRdb table keeps only in-frame clones and is missing some. This sample carries hundreds of thousands of clones, around 90% of them seen once, and the ten largest clones take around 2.8%. Germline CDR1 reads MDHEN; CDR2 reads SYDVKM. Between the trimmed V and J ends, which lost 3 bases and 0 bases, there was a span of 14 bases. This CDR3 is 16 amino acids long. The receptor was derived from a young woman with COVID-19, enrolled during active disease. The J gene is TRBJ1-2, the V gene TRBV28, with D tentatively TRBD1 (5 bases). Source material: peripheral blood. In nucleotides, the CDR3 is TGTGCCAGCAGTTTGGGGGGTAGCCCACCTAACTATGGCTACACCTTC. Translated: CASSLGGSPPNYGYTF.